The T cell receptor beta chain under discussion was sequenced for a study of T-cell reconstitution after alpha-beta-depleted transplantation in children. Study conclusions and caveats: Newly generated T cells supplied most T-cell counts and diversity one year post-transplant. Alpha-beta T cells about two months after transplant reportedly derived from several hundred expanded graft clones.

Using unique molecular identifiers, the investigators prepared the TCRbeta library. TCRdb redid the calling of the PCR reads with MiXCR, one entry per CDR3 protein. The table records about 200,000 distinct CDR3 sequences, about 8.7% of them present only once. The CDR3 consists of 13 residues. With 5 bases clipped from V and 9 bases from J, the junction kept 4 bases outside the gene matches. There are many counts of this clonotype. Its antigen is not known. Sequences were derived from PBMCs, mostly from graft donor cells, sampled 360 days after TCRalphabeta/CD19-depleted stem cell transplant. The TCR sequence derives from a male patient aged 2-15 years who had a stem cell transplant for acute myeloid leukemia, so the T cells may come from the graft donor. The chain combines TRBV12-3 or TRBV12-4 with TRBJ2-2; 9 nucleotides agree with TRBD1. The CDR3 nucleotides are TGTGCCAGCAGTCCTACAGGGGGCCGGGAGCTGTTTTTT. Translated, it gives CASSPTGGRELFF.